The source of this TCR beta chain is a study of blood T cell repertoires in COVID-19. Study context: Donors in the United States, Italy and Spain gave samples during acute or convalescent COVID-19. T cells, B-cell-depleted T cells, or PBMCs provided the cDNA or gDNA that served as material.

Germline V lookup: CDR1 MNHEY, CDR2 SVGEGT. Trimming pared 6 bases from V and 0 bases from J, leaving 14 bases between. The CDR3 consists of 15 residues. As originally analysed: Nucleated cell number was recorded as an estimate derived from reference gene primer amplification. Clones were sequenced by immunoSEQ multiplex PCR, and TCRdb holds only the in-frame ones, with some missing. V and J calls and clone size are as listed in that table; D and trimming were resolved from the DNA. Among about 100,000 clones listed, approximately 86% were seen once. The source material was peripheral blood. The V gene is TRBV6-2 or TRBV6-3, the J gene TRBJ1-1; possibly TRBD1 for D (5 bases). This receptor was identified in a human donor in a cohort sampled during active COVID-19. CDR3 protein: CASRPLRVVNTEAFF. The CDR3 nucleotides read TGTGCCAGCAGGCCTCTCAGGGTCGTGAACACTGAAGCTTTCTTT.